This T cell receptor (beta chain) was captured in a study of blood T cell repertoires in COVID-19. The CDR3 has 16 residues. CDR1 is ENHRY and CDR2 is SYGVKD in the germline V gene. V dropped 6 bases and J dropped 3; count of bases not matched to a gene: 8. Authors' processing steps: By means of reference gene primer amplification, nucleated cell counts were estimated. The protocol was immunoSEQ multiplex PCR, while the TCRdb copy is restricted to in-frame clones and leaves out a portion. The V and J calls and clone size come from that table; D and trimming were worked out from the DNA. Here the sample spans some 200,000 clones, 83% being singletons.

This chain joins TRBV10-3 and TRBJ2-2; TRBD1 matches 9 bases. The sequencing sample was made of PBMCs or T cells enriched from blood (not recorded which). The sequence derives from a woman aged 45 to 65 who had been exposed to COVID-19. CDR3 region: CAISQLQGAHTGELFF. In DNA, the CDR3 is TGTGCCATCAGCCAACTACAGGGGGCGCACACCGGGGAGCTGTTTTTT.